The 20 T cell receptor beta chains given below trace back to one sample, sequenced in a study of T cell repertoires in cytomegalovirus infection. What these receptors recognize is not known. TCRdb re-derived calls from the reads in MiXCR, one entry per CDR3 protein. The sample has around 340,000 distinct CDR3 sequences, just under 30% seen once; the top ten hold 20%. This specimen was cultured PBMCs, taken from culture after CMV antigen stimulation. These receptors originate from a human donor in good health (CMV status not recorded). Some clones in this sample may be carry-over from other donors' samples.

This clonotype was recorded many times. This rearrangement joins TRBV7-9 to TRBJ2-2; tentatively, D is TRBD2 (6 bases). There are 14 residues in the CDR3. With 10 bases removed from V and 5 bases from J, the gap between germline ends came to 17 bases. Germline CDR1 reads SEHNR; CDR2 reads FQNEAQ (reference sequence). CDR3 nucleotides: TGTGCCACTTCGACGGGGGTAGAGACCGGGGAGCTGTTTTTT. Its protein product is CATSTGVETGELFF.

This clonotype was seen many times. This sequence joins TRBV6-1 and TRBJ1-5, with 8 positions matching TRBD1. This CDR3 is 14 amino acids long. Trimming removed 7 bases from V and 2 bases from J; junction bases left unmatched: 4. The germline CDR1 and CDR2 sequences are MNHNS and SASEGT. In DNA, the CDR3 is TGTGCCAGCATTCTGGACAGGGGCAATCAGCCCCAGCATTTT. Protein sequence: CASILDRGNQPQHF.

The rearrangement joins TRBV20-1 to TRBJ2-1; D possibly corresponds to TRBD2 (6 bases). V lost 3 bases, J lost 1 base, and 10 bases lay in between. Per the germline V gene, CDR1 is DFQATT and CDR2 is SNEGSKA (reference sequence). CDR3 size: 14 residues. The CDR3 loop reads CSASGRRSYNEQFF. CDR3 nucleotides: TGCAGTGCTAGCGGGAGAAGGTCCTACAATGAGCAGTTCTTC.

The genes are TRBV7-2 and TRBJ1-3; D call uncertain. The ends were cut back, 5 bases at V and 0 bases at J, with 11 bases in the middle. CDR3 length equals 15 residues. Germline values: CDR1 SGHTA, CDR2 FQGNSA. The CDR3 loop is CASSRYSFSGNTIYF. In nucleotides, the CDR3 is TGTGCCAGCAGCCGGTACAGCTTCTCTGGAAACACCATATATTTT.

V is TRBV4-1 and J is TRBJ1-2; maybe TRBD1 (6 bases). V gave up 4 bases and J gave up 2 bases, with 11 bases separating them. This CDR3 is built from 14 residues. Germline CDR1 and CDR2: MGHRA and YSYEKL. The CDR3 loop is CASSPGTQNYGYTF. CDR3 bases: TGCGCCAGCAGCCCCGGGACACAGAACTATGGCTACACCTTC.

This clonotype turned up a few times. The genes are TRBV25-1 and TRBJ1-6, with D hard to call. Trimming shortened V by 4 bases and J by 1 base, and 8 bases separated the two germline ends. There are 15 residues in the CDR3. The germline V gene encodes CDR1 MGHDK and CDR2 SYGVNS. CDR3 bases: TGTGCCAGCAGTGTTGCAGGATCCTATAATTCACCCCTCCACTTT. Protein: CASSVAGSYNSPLHF.

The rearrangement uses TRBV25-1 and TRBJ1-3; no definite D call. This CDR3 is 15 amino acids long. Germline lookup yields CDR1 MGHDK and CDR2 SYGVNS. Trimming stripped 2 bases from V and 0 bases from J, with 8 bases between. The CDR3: CASSEEAFSGNTIYF. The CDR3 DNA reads TGTGCCAGCAGTGAAGAGGCGTTCTCTGGAAACACCATATATTTT.

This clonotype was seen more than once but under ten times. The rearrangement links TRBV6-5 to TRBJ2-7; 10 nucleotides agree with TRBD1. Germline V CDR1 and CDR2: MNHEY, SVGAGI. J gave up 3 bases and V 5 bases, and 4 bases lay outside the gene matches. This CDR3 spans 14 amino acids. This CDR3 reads CASSEDRGDYEQYF. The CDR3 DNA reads TGTGCCAGCAGTGAGGACAGGGGGGACTACGAGCAGTACTTC.

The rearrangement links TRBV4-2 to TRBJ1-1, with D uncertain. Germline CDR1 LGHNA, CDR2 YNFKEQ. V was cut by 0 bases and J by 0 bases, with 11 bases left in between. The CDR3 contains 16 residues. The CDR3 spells CASSQESQQMNTEAFF. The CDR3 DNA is TGTGCCAGCAGCCAAGAATCCCAACAGATGAACACTGAAGCTTTCTTT.

CDR3 region: CASSELGHDGYTF. Written as DNA, the CDR3 is TGTGCCAGCAGTGAATTAGGGCATGATGGCTACACCTTC. The chain joins TRBV25-1 to TRBJ1-2; no definite D call. V shed 1 base and J shed 6 bases, with 9 bases lying between them. This CDR3 comprises 13 residues. Germline V gene sequence: CDR1 MGHDK, CDR2 SYGVNS.

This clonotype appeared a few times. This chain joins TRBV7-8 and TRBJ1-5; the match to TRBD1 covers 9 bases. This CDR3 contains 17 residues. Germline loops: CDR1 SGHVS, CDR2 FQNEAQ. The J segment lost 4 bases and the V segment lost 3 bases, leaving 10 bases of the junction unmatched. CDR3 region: CASSFLRDRVLNQPQHF. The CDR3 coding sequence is TGTGCCAGCAGCTTTCTCCGGGACAGGGTTTTAAATCAGCCCCAGCATTTT.

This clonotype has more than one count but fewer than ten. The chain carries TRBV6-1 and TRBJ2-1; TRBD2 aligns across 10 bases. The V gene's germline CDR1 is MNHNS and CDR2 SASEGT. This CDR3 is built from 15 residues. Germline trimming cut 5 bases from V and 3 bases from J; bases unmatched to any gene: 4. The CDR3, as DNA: TGTGCCAGCAGTAAAGGACTAGCGGACTACAATGAGCAGTTCTTC. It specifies CASSKGLADYNEQFF.

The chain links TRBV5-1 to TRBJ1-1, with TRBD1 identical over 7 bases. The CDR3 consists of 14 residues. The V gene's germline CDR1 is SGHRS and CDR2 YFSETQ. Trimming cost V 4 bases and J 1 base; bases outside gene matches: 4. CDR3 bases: TGCGCCAGCAGCAACGACAGGGCGAACACTGAAGCTTTCTTT. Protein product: CASSNDRANTEAFF. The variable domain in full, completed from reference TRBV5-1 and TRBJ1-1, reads KAGVTQTPRYLIKTRGQQVTLSCSPISGHRSVSWYQQTPGQGLQFLFEYFSETQRNKGNFPGRFSGRQFSNSRSEMNVSTLELGDSALYLCASSNDRANTEAFFGQGTRLTVV.

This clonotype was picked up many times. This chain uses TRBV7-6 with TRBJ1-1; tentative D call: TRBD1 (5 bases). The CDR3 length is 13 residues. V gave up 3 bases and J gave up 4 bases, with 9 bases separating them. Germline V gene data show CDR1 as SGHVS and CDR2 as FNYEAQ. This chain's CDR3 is CASSFREATEAFF. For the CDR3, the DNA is TGTGCCAGCAGCTTCAGGGAGGCCACTGAAGCTTTCTTT.

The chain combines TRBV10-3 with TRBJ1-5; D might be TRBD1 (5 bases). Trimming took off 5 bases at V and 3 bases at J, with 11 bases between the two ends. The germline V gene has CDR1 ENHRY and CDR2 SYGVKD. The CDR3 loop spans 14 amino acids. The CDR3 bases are TGTGCCATCAGTAACGGGGGACCCAATCAGCCCCAGCATTTT. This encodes CAISNGGPNQPQHF.

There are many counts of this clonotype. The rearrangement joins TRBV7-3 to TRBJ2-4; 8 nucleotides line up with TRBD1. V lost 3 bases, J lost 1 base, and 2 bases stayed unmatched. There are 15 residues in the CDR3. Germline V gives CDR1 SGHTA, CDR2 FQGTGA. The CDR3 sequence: CASSLDRAAKNIQYF. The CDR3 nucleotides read TGTGCCAGCAGCTTGGACAGGGCCGCCAAAAACATTCAGTACTTC.

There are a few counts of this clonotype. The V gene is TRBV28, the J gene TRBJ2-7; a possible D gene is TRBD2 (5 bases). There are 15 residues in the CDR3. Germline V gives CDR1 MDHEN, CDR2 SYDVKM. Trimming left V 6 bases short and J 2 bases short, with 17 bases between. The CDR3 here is CASRPEGRLTYEQYF. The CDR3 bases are TGTGCCAGCAGGCCTGAGGGCAGACTCACCTACGAGCAGTACTTC.

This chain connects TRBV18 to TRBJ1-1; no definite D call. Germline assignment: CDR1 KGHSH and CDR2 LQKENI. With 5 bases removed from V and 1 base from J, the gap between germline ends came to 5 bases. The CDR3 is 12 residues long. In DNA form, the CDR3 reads TGTGCCAGCTCAGGCGAGAACACTGAAGCTTTCTTT. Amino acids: CASSGENTEAFF.

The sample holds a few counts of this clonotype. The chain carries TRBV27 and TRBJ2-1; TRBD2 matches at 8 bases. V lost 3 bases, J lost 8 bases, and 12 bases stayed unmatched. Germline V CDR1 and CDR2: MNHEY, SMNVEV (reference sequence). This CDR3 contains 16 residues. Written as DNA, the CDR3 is TGTGCCAGCAGTTTGTATGTCGGGAGGGGTTACCATGAGCAGTTCTTC. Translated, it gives CASSLYVGRGYHEQFF.

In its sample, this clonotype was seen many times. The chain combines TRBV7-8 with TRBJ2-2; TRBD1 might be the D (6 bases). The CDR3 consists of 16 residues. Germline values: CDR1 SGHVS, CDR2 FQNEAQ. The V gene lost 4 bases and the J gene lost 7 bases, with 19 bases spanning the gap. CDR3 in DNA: TGTGCCAGCAGCTCCTTCCTACAGGGACCGAGCGGGGAGCTGTTTTTT. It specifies CASSSFLQGPSGELFF. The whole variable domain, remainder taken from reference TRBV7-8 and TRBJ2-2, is GAGVSQSPRYKVAKRGQDVALRCDPISGHVSLFWYQQALGQGPEFLTYFQNEAQLDKSGLPSDRFFAERPEGSVSTLKIQRTQQEDSAVYLCASSSFLQGPSGELFFGEGSRLTVL.